This TCR beta chain derives from a study of response to subunit inactivated influenza vaccine. Overall study results and limits: After each seasonal influenza vaccination, few new T cells are recruited, the authors suggested.

TCRdb reprocessed the RT-PCR reads with MiXCR, giving one entry per CDR3 protein. The data hold 450,000 to 500,000 distinct CDR3 sequences, with approximately 9.9% observed a single time. The V gene end was trimmed by 4 bases and the J gene end by 9 bases; junction bases not matched to a gene: 8. CDR1 is MNHNS, CDR2 SASEGT, per germline. The CDR3 consists of 14 residues. With regard to this clonotype: The antigen is not known.

This sequence was found in a middle-aged man who received an inactivated influenza vaccine. The chain carries TRBV6-1 and TRBJ2-1; 8 nucleotides line up with TRBD2. The source material was PBMCs from blood, sampled more than 35 days after vaccination. The CDR3 protein is CASSGPGLVFEQFF. Here the CDR3 DNA reads TGTGCCAGCAGTGGACCGGGACTAGTCTTTGAGCAGTTCTTC.